This is a list of T cell receptor beta chains from one sample in a study of T-cell memory formation after mild COVID-19. Each CDR3 protein is one row after TCRdb ran MiXCR on the 5' RACE reads. Among some 250,000 distinct CDR3 sequences, over 15% were seen once, and the ten largest hold approximately 22%. Source material: PBMCs or a T cell subset sorted from them (not recorded which). Receptors originate from a man aged 18 to 30 who had mild COVID-19 (a few samples of this study predate the infection). Cell type and time point are not known. The CDR3 runs from the conserved cysteine through the conserved F or W. The size field is filled for only some rows; it gives once, few, many or a size class.

clone_size: .; j_call: TRBJ2-7; v_call: TRBV4-2; cdr3_aa: CASSRGTSGFEQYF
clone_size: few; j_call: TRBJ2-3; v_call: TRBV2; cdr3_aa: CASALAGDTQYF
clone_size: many; j_call: TRBJ2-3; v_call: TRBV5-1; cdr3_aa: CASSFRSGGAADTQYF
clone_size: .; j_call: TRBJ2-3; v_call: TRBV7-8; cdr3_aa: CASTLAQRTDTQYF
clone_size: few; j_call: TRBJ2-5; v_call: TRBV23-1; cdr3_aa: CASSQSNVRGLQETQYF
clone_size: .; j_call: TRBJ2-1; v_call: TRBV6-5; cdr3_aa: CASSPGLAGEEQFF
clone_size: .; j_call: TRBJ1-4; v_call: TRBV7-9; cdr3_aa: CASSSIQGLSEKLFF
clone_size: .; j_call: TRBJ2-3; v_call: TRBV7-8; cdr3_aa: CASTEGGSDTQYF
clone_size: .; j_call: TRBJ2-5; v_call: TRBV9; cdr3_aa: CASSVVARHGTQYF
clone_size: .; j_call: TRBJ2-7; v_call: TRBV2; cdr3_aa: CASSEAEPGPFYEQYF
clone_size: few; j_call: TRBJ1-4; v_call: TRBV7-9; cdr3_aa: CASSPRDSNEKLFF
clone_size: .; j_call: TRBJ2-7; v_call: TRBV3-1; cdr3_aa: CASSRRDGSYEQYF
clone_size: few; j_call: TRBJ2-5; v_call: TRBV5-1; cdr3_aa: CASSVDSTQETQYF
clone_size: few; j_call: TRBJ2-7; v_call: TRBV6-2/TRBV6-3; cdr3_aa: CASSYRLAGTLYEQYF
clone_size: few; j_call: TRBJ2-1; v_call: TRBV7-2; cdr3_aa: CASSVGRANEQFF
clone_size: .; j_call: TRBJ2-7; v_call: TRBV7-2; cdr3_aa: CASSLVQGRAYEQYF
clone_size: few; j_call: TRBJ1-1; v_call: TRBV6-2/TRBV6-3; cdr3_aa: CASSYSANTEAFF
clone_size: many; j_call: TRBJ2-2; v_call: TRBV5-1; cdr3_aa: CASSLEGAGELFF
clone_size: .; j_call: TRBJ2-1; v_call: TRBV30; cdr3_aa: CAWSLAGGYNEQFF